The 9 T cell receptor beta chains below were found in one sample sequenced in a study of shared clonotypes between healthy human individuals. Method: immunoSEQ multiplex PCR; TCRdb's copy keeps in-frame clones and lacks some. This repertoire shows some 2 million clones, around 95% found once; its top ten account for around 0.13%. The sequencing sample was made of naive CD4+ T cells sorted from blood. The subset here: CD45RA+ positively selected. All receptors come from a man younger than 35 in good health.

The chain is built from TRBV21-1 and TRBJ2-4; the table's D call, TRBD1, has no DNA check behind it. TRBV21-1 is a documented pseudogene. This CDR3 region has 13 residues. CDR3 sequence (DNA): TGTGCCAGCTGCCGGACAGGGAAAAACATTCAGTACTTC. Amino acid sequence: CASCRTGKNIQYF.

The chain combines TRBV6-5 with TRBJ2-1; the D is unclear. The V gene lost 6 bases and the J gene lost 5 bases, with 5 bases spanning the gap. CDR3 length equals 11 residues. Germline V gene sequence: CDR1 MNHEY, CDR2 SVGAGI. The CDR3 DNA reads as TGTGCCAGCAGACGTAACAATGAGCAGTTCTTC. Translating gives CASRRNNEQFF.

The CDR3 is CASSLRSGRANEQFF. CDR3 coding DNA: TGTGCCAGCAGCCTTCGTAGCGGGAGGGCCAATGAGCAGTTCTTC. The rearrangement links TRBV6-4 to TRBJ2-1, with TRBD2 matching over 11 bases. Germline V lookup: CDR1 MRHNA, CDR2 SNTAGT. The V segment lost 6 bases and the J segment 6 bases; nucleotides outside the gene matches: 7. There are 15 residues in the CDR3.

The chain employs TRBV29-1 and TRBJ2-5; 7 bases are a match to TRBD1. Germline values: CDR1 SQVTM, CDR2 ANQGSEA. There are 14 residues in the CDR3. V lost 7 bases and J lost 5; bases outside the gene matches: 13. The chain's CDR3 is CSAGPEGAKETQYF. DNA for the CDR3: TGCAGCGCCGGGCCCGAGGGGGCGAAGGAGACCCAGTACTTC.

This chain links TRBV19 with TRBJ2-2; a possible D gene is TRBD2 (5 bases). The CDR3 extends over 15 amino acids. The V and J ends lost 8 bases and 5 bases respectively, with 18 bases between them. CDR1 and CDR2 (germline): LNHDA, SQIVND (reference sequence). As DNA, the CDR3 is TGTGCCAGTGACCAGCCGGACTGGCGTACCGGGGAGCTGTTTTTT. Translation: CASDQPDWRTGELFF.

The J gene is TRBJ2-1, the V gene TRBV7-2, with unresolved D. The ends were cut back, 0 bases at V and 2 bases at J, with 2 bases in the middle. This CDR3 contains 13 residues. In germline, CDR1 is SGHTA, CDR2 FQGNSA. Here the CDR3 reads CASSLAAYNEQFF. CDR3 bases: TGTGCCAGCAGCTTAGCGGCCTACAATGAGCAGTTCTTC.

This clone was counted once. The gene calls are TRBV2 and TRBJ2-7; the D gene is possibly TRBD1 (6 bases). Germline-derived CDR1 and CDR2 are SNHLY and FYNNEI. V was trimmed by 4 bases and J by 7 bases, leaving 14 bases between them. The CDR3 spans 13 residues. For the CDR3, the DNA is TGTGCCAGCAGTGTGGAGACAGGAGTGGAGCAGTACTTC. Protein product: CASSVETGVEQYF.

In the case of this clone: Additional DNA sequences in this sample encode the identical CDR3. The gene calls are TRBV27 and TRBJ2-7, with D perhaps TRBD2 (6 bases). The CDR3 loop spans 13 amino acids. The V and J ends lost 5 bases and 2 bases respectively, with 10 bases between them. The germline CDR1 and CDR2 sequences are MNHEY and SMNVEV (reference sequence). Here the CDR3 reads CASSPGTPYEQYF. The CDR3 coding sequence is TGTGCCAGCAGTCCTGGGACTCCCTACGAGCAGTACTTC.

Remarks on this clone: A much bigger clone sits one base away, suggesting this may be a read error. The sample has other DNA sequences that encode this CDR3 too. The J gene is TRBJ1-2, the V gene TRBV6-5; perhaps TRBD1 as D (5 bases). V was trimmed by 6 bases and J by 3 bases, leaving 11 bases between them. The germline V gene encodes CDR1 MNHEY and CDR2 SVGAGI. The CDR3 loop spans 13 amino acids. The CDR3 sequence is CASSPGTDYGYTF. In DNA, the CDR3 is TGTGCCAGCAGCCCCGGGACGGACTATGGCTACACCTTC.